This T cell receptor beta chain was identified during a study of blood T cell repertoires in COVID-19. Study context: There were acute and convalescent COVID-19 samples, and they came from the United States, Italy and Spain. From T cells, B-cell-depleted T cells, or PBMCs came the material, which was cDNA or gDNA.

CDR1 and CDR2 (germline): SNHLY, FYNNEI. V shed 7 bases, J shed 0 bases, and the junction held 8 bases outside the gene matches. CDR3 length: 15 amino acids. Under the authors' procedure: Reference gene primer amplification gave estimated nucleated cell counts. The assay was immunoSEQ multiplex PCR, and TCRdb's table has in-frame clones only and misses some. V and J calls and clone size are as listed in that table; D and trimming were resolved from the DNA. The sample contains some 250,000 clones, around 86% of which appear only once. This TCR was sampled from a woman aged 55 to 70 with COVID-19, enrolled during active disease. The V and J genes are TRBV2 and TRBJ1-1; 7 nucleotides line up with TRBD1. Sequenced sample: peripheral blood. CDR3 coding DNA: TGTGCCAGCACCCGGGACAGAACGATGAACACTGAAGCTTTCTTT. This gives the protein CASTRDRTMNTEAFF.